Following are 23 T cell receptor beta chains from one sample sequenced in a study of regulatory and conventional T cells in RAG deficiency. Produced via immunoSEQ multiplex PCR; TCRdb's table is partial and in-frame only. The sample holds about 30,000 clones; nearly 95% are singletons and the top ten take over 0.15%. The sorted conventional CD4+ T cells were CD25-low and CD127-high, with genomic DNA sequenced. These same data were also listed under a study on regulatory T cells. That work states: Amplification used 52 TRBV primers and 13 TRBJ primers.

The sequenced material came from CD25- CD4+ T cells sorted from blood. The receptors come from a human donor in good health.

The chain uses TRBV2 and TRBJ2-3; 10 bases agree with TRBD2. Germline loops: CDR1 SNHLY, CDR2 FYNNEI. The CDR3 runs 16 residues. J was trimmed by 4 bases and V by 10 bases; bases with no gene match: 14. CDR3 bases: TGTGCCACCATCGTTGCCAAGCGGGGGGGCTCAGATACGCAGTATTTT. It is translated as CATIVAKRGGSDTQYF.

The V gene is TRBV7-3, the J gene TRBJ2-1; 7 positions agree with TRBD1. The J segment lost 7 bases and the V segment lost 5 bases, leaving 8 bases of the junction unmatched. Germline assignment: CDR1 SGHTA and CDR2 FQGTGA. The CDR3 loop spans 14 amino acids. Here the CDR3 reads CASSINLQGNEQFF. For the CDR3, the DNA is TGTGCCAGCAGCATAAACTTACAGGGGAATGAGCAGTTCTTC.

The CDR3 nucleotides are TGTGCCAGCAGTCTCCTGACAGGGGTGTACGAGCAGTACTTC. Encoded protein: CASSLLTGVYEQYF. The chain uses TRBV28 and TRBJ2-7, with TRBD1 matching over 8 bases. Germline V gene lookup returns CDR1 MDHEN and CDR2 SYDVKM. Trimming took 5 bases from V and 4 from J; bases not matched to a gene: 7. The CDR3 contains 14 residues.

This chain connects TRBV5-1 to TRBJ2-7; TRBD2 matches at 12 bases. Germline CDR1 is SGHRS and CDR2 is YFSETQ. CDR3 size: 17 residues. After removal of 0 bases from V and 0 bases from J, the junction contained 4 bases not matched to a gene. CDR3 nucleotide sequence: TGCGCCAGCAGCTTGGAGCTAGCGGGGGGGTACTCCTACGAGCAGTACTTC. This translates into CASSLELAGGYSYEQYF.

The chain recombines TRBV27 with TRBJ1-4; D unresolved. V lost 3 bases, J lost 3 bases, and 14 bases lay in between. Germline CDR1 reads MNHEY; CDR2 reads SMNVEV (reference sequence). The CDR3 length is 16 residues. This CDR3 reads CASSFGRVRANEKLFF. In DNA form, the CDR3 reads TGTGCCAGCAGTTTCGGGAGGGTGCGAGCTAATGAAAAACTGTTTTTT.

This rearrangement joins TRBV19 to TRBJ2-1; no clear D gene. The CDR3 runs to 12 residues. Germline CDR1 and CDR2: LNHDA and SQIVND (reference sequence). V lost 5 bases to trimming and J lost 5 bases, with 7 bases between them. DNA of the CDR3: TGTGCCAGTAGTTCGACAAACAATGAGCAGTTCTTC. Translated: CASSSTNNEQFF.

Only a few counts were recorded for this clone. CDR3 nucleotide sequence: TGTGCCATCAACACCTTCAACACTGAAGCTTTCTTT. It codes for CAINTFNTEAFF. The chain carries TRBV10-3 and TRBJ1-1; no clear D. Germline V gene lookup returns CDR1 ENHRY and CDR2 SYGVKD. The CDR3 is 12 residues long. Trimming stripped 7 bases from V and 2 bases from J, with 8 bases between.

This chain links TRBV9 with TRBJ2-1; 8 bases map to TRBD1. The CDR3 extends over 16 amino acids. The V gene's germline CDR1 is SGDLS and CDR2 YYNGEE. With V trimmed by 3 bases and J by 8 bases, 13 bases remained unmatched. This chain's CDR3 is CASSAGTGRVLDEQFF. The CDR3 region has the DNA TGTGCCAGCAGCGCCGGGACAGGACGTGTGTTAGATGAGCAGTTCTTC.

The chain combines TRBV5-4 with TRBJ2-3, with TRBD1 identical over 8 bases. Per germline, CDR1 SGHNT and CDR2 YYREEE (reference sequence). The CDR3 extends over 15 amino acids. Trimming removed 4 bases from V and 0 bases from J; junction bases left unmatched: 4. CDR3 sequence (DNA): TGTGCCAGCAGCGAGGACAGGGCTAGCACAGATACGCAGTATTTT. The encoded protein is CASSEDRASTDTQYF.

The chain employs TRBV6-6 and TRBJ1-2; no firm D call. Germline CDR1 reads MNHNY; CDR2 reads SVGAGI (reference sequence). This CDR3 is 16 amino acids long. Trimming took off 2 bases at V and 1 base at J, with 14 bases between the two ends. DNA of the CDR3: TGTGCCAGCAGTTACCCTTCCGGGAGCCTTAACTATGGCTACACCTTC. This gives the protein CASSYPSGSLNYGYTF.

V gene TRBV2 combines with J gene TRBJ1-6, with D possibly matching TRBD1 (5 bases). This CDR3 has 14 residues. The V end was cut by 11 bases, the J end by 10 bases, with 21 bases between. In germline, CDR1 is SNHLY, CDR2 FYNNEI. CDR3 DNA sequence: TGTGCCCAAGGGAGGGACCCCCAGGGATCACCCCTCCACTTT. Translation: CAQGRDPQGSPLHF.

The chain joins TRBV2 to TRBJ1-2; D is unclear. Germline V CDR1 and CDR2: SNHLY, FYNNEI. The CDR3 contains 11 residues. V was clipped by 4 bases and J by 12 bases, with 12 bases between them. CDR3: CASSVPGSNTF. DNA for the CDR3: TGTGCCAGCAGTGTTCCGGGTAGCAACACCTTC.

The V gene is TRBV9, the J gene TRBJ2-3; 7 bases are a match to TRBD2. Trimming removed 0 bases from V and 1 base from J; junction bases left unmatched: 5. This CDR3 region has 16 residues. Germline CDR1 is SGDLS and CDR2 is YYNGEE. The CDR3 spells CASSVARAGGTDTQYF. Written as DNA, the CDR3 is TGTGCCAGCAGCGTAGCTCGGGCGGGGGGCACAGATACGCAGTATTTT. The full variable domain, rest sourced from reference TRBV9 and TRBJ2-3, is DSGVTQTPKHLITATGQRVTLRCSPRSGDLSVYWYQQSLDQGLQFLIQYYNGEERAKGNILERFSAQQFPDLHSELNLSSLELGDSALYFCASSVARAGGTDTQYFGPGTRLTVL.

The count of this clone is one. V gene TRBV5-4 combines with J gene TRBJ2-1; TRBD1 matches at 8 bases. This CDR3 spans 15 amino acids. Trimming took 0 bases from V and 5 from J; bases not matched to a gene: 4. Germline CDR1 and CDR2: SGHNT and YYREEE (reference sequence). CDR3 sequence reads: CASSLARQGNNEQFF. Here the CDR3 DNA reads TGTGCCAGCAGCTTGGCCCGACAGGGGAACAATGAGCAGTTCTTC.

This clone occurred a few times. V usage is TRBV14 and J usage is TRBJ1-6, with TRBD1 matching 9 bases. The ends lost 3 bases at V and 7 bases at J; junction bases unmatched: 4. The CDR3 has 15 amino acids. The germline gives CDR1 SGHDN, CDR2 FVKESK. The CDR3 DNA follows: TGTGCCAGCAGCCAGAGGACAGGGGTGAATTCACCCCTCCACTTT. It codes for CASSQRTGVNSPLHF.

The J gene is TRBJ1-4, the V gene TRBV2; tentatively, D is TRBD1 (6 bases). Germline loops: CDR1 SNHLY, CDR2 FYNNEI. V was cut by 10 bases and J by 7 bases, with 16 bases left in between. The CDR3 spans 13 residues. The CDR3 loop reads CATKGGTGEKLFF. The CDR3 DNA follows: TGTGCCACCAAAGGGGGTACCGGTGAAAAACTGTTTTTT.

The chain links TRBV7-3 to TRBJ1-1; D possibly corresponds to TRBD1 (5 bases). V shed 5 bases and J shed 3 bases, with 10 bases lying between them. Germline values: CDR1 SGHTA, CDR2 FQGTGA. The CDR3 contains 13 residues. The CDR3 nucleotides read TGTGCCAGCAGCCTTGGGGGGGACACTGAAGCTTTCTTT. This gives the protein CASSLGGDTEAFF.

This clone was recorded only once. The chain employs TRBV7-2 and TRBJ2-1, with 12 bases identical to TRBD2. V lost 2 bases to trimming and J lost 8 bases; unmatched junction nucleotides: 7. The CDR3 consists of 16 residues. Germline CDR1 SGHTA, CDR2 FQGNSA. CDR3 bases: TGTGCCAGCAGCTTACGGGTGCTAGCGGGGGGGCATGAGCAGTTCTTC. Translation gives CASSLRVLAGGHEQFF. Drawing the rest from reference TRBV7-2 and TRBJ2-1, the complete variable domain is GAGVSQSPSNKVTEKGKDVELRCDPISGHTALYWYRQSLGQGLEFLIYFQGNSAPDKSGLPSDRFSAERTGGSVSTLTIQRTQQEDSAVYLCASSLRVLAGGHEQFFGPGTRLTVL.

The chain recombines TRBV18 with TRBJ1-4; 9 positions agree with TRBD1. Germline CDR1 is KGHSH and CDR2 is LQKENI. CDR3 length equals 17 residues. Trimming at V came to 7 bases and at J to 4 bases, leaving 13 bases not matched to a gene. CDR3 DNA sequence: TGTGCCAGCTGTACAGGGGGCGCGTCGGGCGATAATGAAAAACTGTTTTTT. Protein product: CASCTGGASGDNEKLFF.

The V call is TRBV5-1, the J call TRBJ2-5; the match to TRBD1 covers 9 bases. The germline CDR1 and CDR2 sequences are SGHRS and YFSETQ. J lost 5 bases, V lost 4 bases, and 15 bases had no gene match. This CDR3 spans 17 amino acids. The CDR3 DNA reads as TGCGCCAGCAGCGCCCTTACAGGGGGCGCGTTGGTGGAGACCCAGTACTTC. It is translated as CASSALTGGALVETQYF. Looking up the rest from reference TRBV5-1 and TRBJ2-5 gives the full variable domain: KAGVTQTPRYLIKTRGQQVTLSCSPISGHRSVSWYQQTPGQGLQFLFEYFSETQRNKGNFPGRFSGRQFSNSRSEMNVSTLELGDSALYLCASSALTGGALVETQYFGPGTRLLVL.

V and J are TRBV27 and TRBJ1-5; the D is unclear. In germline, CDR1 is MNHEY, CDR2 SMNVEV (reference sequence). Trimming left V 3 bases short and J 5 bases short, with 17 bases between. This CDR3 is 16 amino acids long. CDR3 loop: CASSFISAGVYQPQHF. CDR3 DNA sequence: TGTGCCAGCAGTTTTATCTCGGCAGGTGTTTATCAGCCCCAGCATTTT.

This clone was detected only a few times. The chain is built from TRBV10-3 and TRBJ1-1; 7 nucleotides match TRBD1. This CDR3 has 15 residues. V lost 3 bases to trimming and J lost 6 bases; unmatched junction nucleotides: 10. Germline CDR1 and CDR2: ENHRY and SYGVKD. The CDR3 DNA sequence: TGTGCCATCAGTGACCCCGGGACAGCCAGACCTGAAGCTTTCTTT. Its translation is CAISDPGTARPEAFF.

The V and J genes are TRBV5-1 and TRBJ1-1; 7 positions agree with TRBD1. Germline values: CDR1 SGHRS, CDR2 YFSETQ. This CDR3 comprises 15 residues. V lost 4 bases to trimming and J lost 1 base; unmatched junction nucleotides: 7. The CDR3 bases are TGCGCCAGCAGCCTACGACAGGGATCGAACACTGAAGCTTTCTTT. Protein: CASSLRQGSNTEAFF.